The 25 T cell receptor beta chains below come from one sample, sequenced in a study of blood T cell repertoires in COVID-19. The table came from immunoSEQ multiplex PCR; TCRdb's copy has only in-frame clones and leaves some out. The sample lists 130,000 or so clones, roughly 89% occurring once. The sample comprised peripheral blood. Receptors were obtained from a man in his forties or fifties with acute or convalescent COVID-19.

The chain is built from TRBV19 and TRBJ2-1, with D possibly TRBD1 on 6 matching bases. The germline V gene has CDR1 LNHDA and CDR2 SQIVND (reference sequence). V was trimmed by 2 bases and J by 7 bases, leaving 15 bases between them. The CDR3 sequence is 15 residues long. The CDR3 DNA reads TGTGCCAGTAGTATATCGTCGGCAGGGGCGAATGAGCAGTTCTTC. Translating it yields CASSISSAGANEQFF. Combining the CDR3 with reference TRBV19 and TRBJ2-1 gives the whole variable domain DGGITQSPKYLFRKEGQNVTLSCEQNLNHDAMYWYRQDPGQGLRLIYYSQIVNDFQKGDIAEGYSVSREKKESFPLTVTSAQKNPTAFYLCASSISSAGANEQFFGPGTRLTVL.

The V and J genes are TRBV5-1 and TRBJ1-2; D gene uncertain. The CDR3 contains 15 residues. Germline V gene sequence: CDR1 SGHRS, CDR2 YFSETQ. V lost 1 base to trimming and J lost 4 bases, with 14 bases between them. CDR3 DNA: TGCGCCAGCAGCTTGTGGCCGGGTGGGAGCTATGGCTACACCTTC. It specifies CASSLWPGGSYGYTF.

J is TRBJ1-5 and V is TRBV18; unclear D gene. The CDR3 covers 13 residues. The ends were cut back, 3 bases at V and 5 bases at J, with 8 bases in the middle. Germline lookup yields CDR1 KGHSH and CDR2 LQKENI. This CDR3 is CASSPQQDQPQHF. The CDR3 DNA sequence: TGTGCCAGCTCACCCCAGCAGGATCAGCCCCAGCATTTT.

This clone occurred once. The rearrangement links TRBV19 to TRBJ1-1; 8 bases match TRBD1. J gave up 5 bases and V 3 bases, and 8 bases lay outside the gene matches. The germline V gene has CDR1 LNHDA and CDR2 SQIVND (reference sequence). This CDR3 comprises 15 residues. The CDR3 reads CASSIRTGGKTEAFF. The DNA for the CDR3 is TGTGCCAGTAGTATCCGAACAGGGGGAAAGACTGAAGCTTTCTTT.

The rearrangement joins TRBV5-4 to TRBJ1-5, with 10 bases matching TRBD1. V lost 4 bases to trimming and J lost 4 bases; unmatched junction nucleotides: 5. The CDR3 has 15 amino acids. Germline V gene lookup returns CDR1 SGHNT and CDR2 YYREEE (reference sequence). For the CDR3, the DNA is TGTGCCAGCAGCCCCGACAGGGGGCTGAATCAGCCCCAGCATTTT. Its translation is CASSPDRGLNQPQHF.

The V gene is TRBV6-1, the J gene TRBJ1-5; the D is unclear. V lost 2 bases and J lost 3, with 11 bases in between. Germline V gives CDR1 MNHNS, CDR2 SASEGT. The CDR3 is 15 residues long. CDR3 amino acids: CASSEWAGANQPQHF. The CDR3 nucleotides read TGTGCCAGCAGTGAATGGGCAGGCGCCAATCAGCCCCAGCATTTT.

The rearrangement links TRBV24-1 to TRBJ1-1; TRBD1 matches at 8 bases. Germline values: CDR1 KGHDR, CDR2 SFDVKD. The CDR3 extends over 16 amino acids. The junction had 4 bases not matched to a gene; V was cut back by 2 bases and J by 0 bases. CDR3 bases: TGTGCCACCAGTGATTCCGGACAGGGCCTGAACACTGAAGCTTTCTTT. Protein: CATSDSGQGLNTEAFF.

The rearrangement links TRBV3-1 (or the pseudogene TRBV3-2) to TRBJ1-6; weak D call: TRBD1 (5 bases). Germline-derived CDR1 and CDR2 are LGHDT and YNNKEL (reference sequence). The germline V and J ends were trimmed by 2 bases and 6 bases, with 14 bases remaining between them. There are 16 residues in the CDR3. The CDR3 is CASSQRGRRGNSPLHF. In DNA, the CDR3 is TGTGCCAGCAGCCAAAGGGGAAGGCGGGGTAATTCACCCCTCCACTTT.

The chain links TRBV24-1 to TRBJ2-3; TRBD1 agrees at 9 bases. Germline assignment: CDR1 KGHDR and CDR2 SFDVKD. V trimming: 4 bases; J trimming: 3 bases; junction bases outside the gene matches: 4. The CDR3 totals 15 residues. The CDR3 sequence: CATSDRQGGTDTQYF. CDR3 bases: TGTGCCACCAGTGACCGACAGGGGGGGACAGATACGCAGTATTTT.

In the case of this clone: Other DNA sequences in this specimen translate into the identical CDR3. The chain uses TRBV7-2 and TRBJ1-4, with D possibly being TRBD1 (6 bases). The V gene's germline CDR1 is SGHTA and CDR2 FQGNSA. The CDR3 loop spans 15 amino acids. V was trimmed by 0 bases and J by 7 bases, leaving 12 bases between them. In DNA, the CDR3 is TGTGCCAGCAGCTTAGCGGGGGCCGGAGGTGAAAAACTGTTTTTT. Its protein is CASSLAGAGGEKLFF.

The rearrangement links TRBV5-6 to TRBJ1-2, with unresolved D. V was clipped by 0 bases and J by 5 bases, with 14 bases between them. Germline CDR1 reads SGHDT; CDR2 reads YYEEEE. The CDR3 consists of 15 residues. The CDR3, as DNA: TGTGCCAGCAGCTTGGCCTCAGGCTTATCGTATGGCTACACCTTC. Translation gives CASSLASGLSYGYTF.

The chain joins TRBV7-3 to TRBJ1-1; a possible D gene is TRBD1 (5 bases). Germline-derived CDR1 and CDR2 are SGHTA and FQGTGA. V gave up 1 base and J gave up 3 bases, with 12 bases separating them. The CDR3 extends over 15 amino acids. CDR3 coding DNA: TGTGCCAGCAGCTTAAGTGGGGCGCCTGACACTGAAGCTTTCTTT. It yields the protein CASSLSGAPDTEAFF.

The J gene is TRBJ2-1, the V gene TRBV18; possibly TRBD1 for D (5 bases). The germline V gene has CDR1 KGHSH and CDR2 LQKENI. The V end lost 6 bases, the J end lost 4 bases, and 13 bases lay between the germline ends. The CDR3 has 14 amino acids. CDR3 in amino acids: CASSPKQGYNEQFF. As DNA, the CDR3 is TGTGCCAGCTCCCCTAAGCAGGGTTACAATGAGCAGTTCTTC.

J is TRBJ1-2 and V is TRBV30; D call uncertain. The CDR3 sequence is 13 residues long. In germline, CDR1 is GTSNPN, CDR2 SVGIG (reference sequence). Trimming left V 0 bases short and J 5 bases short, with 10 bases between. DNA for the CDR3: TGTGCCTGGAGTGTTTCCGAACAATATGGCTACACCTTC. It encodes CAWSVSEQYGYTF.

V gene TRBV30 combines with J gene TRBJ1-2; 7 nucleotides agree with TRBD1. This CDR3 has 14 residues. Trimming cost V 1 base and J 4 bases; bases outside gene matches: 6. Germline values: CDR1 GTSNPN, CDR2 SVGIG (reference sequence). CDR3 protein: CAWSGTGPLYGYTF. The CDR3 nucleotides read TGTGCCTGGAGTGGGACAGGTCCCCTCTATGGCTACACCTTC.

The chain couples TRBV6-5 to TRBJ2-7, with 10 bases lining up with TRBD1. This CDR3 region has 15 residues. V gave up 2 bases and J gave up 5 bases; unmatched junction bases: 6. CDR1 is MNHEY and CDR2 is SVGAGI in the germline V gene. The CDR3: CASSYDRGLGDEQYF. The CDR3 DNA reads TGTGCCAGCAGTTACGACAGGGGGCTCGGGGACGAGCAGTACTTC.

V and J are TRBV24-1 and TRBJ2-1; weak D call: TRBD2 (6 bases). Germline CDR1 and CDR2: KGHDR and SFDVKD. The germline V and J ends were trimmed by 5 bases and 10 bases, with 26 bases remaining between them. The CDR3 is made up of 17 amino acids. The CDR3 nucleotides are TGTGCCACCAGTGGTAACACCGGGACTTCCCCCCACGGAGAGCAGTTCTTC. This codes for CATSGNTGTSPHGEQFF.

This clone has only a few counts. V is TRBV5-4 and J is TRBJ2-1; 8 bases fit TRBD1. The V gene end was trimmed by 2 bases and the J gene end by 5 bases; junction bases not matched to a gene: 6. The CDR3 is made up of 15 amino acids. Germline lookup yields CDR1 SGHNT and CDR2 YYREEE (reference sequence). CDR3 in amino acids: CASSFSTGVHNEQFF. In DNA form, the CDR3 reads TGTGCCAGCAGCTTCTCGACAGGGGTCCACAATGAGCAGTTCTTC.

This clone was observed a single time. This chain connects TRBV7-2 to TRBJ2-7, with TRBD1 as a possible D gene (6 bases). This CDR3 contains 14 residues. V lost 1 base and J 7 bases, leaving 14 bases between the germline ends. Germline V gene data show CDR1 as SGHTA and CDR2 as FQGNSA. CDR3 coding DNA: TGTGCCAGCAGCTTAGGGATAGGGGGAAAGGAGCAGTACTTC. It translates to CASSLGIGGKEQYF.

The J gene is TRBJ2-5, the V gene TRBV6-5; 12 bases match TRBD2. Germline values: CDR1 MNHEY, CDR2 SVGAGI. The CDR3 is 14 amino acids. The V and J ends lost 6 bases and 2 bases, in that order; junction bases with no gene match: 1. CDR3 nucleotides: TGTGCCAGCAGAGGGACTAGCGGGCAAGAGACCCAGTACTTC. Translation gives CASRGTSGQETQYF.

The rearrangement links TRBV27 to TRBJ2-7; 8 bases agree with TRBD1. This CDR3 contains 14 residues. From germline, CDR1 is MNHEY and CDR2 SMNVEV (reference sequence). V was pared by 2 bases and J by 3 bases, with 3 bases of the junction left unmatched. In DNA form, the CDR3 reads TGTGCCAGCAGTTTACTAGGACAGGGCTACGAGCAGTACTTC. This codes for CASSLLGQGYEQYF.

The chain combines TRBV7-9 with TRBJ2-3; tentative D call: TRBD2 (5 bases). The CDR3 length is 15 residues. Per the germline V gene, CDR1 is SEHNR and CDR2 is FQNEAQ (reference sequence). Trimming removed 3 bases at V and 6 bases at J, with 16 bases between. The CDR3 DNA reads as TGTGCCAGCAGCTTGAACGGACCCCAGCGGGATACGCAGTATTTT. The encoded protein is CASSLNGPQRDTQYF.

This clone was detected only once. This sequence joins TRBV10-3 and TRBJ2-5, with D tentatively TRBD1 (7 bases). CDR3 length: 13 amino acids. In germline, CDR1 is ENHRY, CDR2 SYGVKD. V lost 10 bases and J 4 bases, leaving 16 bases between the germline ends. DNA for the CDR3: TGTGCCACCCGGGGGACAGTTGTAGAGACCCAGTACTTC. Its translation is CATRGTVVETQYF.

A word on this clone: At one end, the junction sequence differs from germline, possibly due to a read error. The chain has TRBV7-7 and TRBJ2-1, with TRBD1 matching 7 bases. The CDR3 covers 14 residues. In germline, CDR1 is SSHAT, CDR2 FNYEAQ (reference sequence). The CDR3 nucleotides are TGTGCTAGCAGCAAACAGACAGGGTTCAATGAGCAGTTCTTC. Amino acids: CASSKQTGFNEQFF.

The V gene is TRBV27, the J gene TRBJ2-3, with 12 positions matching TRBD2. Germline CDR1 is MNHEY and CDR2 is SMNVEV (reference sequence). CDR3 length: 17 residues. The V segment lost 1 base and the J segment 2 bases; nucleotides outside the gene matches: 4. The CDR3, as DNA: TGTGCCAGCAGTTTATTAGGACTAGCGGGAATCACAGATACGCAGTATTTT. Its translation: CASSLLGLAGITDTQYF.